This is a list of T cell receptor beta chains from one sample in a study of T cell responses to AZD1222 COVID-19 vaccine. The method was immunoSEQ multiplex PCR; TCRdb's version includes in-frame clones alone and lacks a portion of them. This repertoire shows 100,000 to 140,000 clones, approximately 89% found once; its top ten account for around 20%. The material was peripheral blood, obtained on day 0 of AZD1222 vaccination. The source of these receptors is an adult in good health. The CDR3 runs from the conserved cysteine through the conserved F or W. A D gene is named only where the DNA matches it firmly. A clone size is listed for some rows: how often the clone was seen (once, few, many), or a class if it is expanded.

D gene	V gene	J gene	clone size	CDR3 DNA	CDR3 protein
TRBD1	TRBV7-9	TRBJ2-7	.	TGTGCCAGCAGCTCGGACAGGGCGAATACGTTGGGGAGGAACGAGCAGTACTTC	CASSSDRANTLGRNEQYF
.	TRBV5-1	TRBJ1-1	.	TGCGCCACCGGAGGGACACCCAACACTGAAGCTTTCTTT	CATGGTPNTEAFF
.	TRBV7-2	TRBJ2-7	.	TGTGCCAGCAGCAGGGGGGTTTGGGCAGGGCCCTACGAGCAGTACTTC	CASSRGVWAGPYEQYF
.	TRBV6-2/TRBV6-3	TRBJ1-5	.	TGTGCCAGCAGTTACACAGGGCCTTATCAGCCCCAGCATTTT	CASSYTGPYQPQHF
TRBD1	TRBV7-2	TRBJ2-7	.	TGTGCCAGCAGCCAGGACAGGATCTCCTACGAGCAGTACTTC	CASSQDRISYEQYF
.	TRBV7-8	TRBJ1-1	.	TGTGCCAGCAGCTTACGGCAGGACCTTGAAGCTTTCTTT	CASSLRQDLEAFF
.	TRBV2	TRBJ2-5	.	TGTGCCAGCAGTGAAGCGCTTCGAGGCCTGGGGCAAGAGACCCAGTACTTC	CASSEALRGLGQETQYF
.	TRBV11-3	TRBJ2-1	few	TGTGCCAGCAGCAAACGGGCCTCCTACAATGAGCAGTTCTTC	CASSKRASYNEQFF
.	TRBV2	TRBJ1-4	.	TGTGCCAGCGCTAACACCGCCGGAGGTGAAAAACTGTTTTTT	CASANTAGGEKLFF
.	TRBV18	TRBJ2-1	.	TGTGCCAGCTCACCACCAAGCAGCGGGCCCTACAATGAGCAGTTCTTC	CASSPPSSGPYNEQFF
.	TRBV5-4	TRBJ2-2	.	TGTGCCAGCAGCTTGGTAGGGGTCGGGACCGGGGAGCTGTTTTTT	CASSLVGVGTGELFF
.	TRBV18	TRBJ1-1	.	TGTGCCAGCTCACCACAGGGGAACACTGAAGCTTTCTTT	CASSPQGNTEAFF
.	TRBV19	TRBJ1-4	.	TGTGCCAGTAGCGGGACGGTGAATGAAAAACTGTTTTTT	CASSGTVNEKLFF
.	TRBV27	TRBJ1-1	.	TGTGCCAGCAGGGGCACTAGTAACACTGAAGCTTTCTTT	CASRGTSNTEAFF
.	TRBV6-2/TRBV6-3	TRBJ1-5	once	TGTGCCAGCAGTTACTTCCCGCCGGGATTGGGTAATCAGCCCCAGCATTTT	CASSYFPPGLGNQPQHF
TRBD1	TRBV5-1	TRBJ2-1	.	TGCGCCAGCAGCTCCACGCAGGGGGCTCGGTACAATGAGCAGTTCTTC	CASSSTQGARYNEQFF
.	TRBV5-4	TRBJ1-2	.	TGTGCCAGCAGCTTGCCCGGGACCGAAGCTAACTATGGCTACACCTTC	CASSLPGTEANYGYTF
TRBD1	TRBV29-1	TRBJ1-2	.	TGCAGCGTTGATGAAACAGGGGGTGGCTACACCTTC	CSVDETGGGYTF
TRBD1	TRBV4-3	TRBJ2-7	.	TGCGCCAGCAGCCAAGGACAGGGGCCAGCGAACTTC	CASSQGQGPANF
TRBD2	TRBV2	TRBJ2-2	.	TGTGCCAGCAGTGGACGGGGGGAGAACACCGGGGAGCTGTTTTTT	CASSGRGENTGELFF
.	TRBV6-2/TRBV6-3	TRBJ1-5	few	TGTGCCAGCAGTCTGGACGCTGAGCCTCAGCCCCAGCATTTT	CASSLDAEPQPQHF
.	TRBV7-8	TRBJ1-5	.	TGTGCCAGCAGCTTGGCGGAAAATCAGCCCCAGCATTTT	CASSLAENQPQHF
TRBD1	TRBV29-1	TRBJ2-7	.	TGCAGCGTTGAAGACCCGACAGGGGGGGCCTACGAGCAGTACTTC	CSVEDPTGGAYEQYF
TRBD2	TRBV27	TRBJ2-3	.	TGTGCCAGCAAAAAACGGGGGCTAGCGGGGGGTACCATCGACACAGATACGCAGTATTTT	CASKKRGLAGGTIDTDTQYF
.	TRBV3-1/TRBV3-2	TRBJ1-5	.	TGTGCCAGCAGCTCCGGGGATCAGCCCCAGCATTTT	CASSSGDQPQHF
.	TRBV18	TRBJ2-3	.	TGTGCCAGCACGCGGGACTCGCCCGGGGTTGGTACGCAGTATTTT	CASTRDSPGVGTQYF
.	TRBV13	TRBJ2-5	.	TGTGCCAGCAGCCATGCCGGGGGAATACAAGAGACCCAGTACTTC	CASSHAGGIQETQYF
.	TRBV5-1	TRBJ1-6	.	TGCGCCAGCAGCTTGGAGGGACATGGGAATTCACCCCTCCACTTT	CASSLEGHGNSPLHF
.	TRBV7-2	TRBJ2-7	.	TGTGCCAGCAGCTTAAGTTACGGGGAGAACGAGCAGTACTTC	CASSLSYGENEQYF
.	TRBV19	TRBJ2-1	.	TGTGCCAGTAGTGAGGGGCCCGCTCCTGGGGGGCAGTTCTTC	CASSEGPAPGGQFF
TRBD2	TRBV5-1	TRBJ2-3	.	TGCGCCAGCAGCTCCCTACTAGCGGGGGGCGGCACAGATACGCAGTATTTT	CASSSLLAGGGTDTQYF
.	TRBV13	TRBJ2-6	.	TGTGCCAGCAGCTTGAGGGGCTCTGGGGCCAACGTCCTGACTTTC	CASSLRGSGANVLTF
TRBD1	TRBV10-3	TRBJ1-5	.	TGTGCCATCAGTAAGGACAGGCTCGGCAATCAGCCCCAGCATTTT	CAISKDRLGNQPQHF
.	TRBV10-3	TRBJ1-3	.	TGTGCCATCAGAAGAGGGGACACCATATATTTT	CAIRRGDTIYF